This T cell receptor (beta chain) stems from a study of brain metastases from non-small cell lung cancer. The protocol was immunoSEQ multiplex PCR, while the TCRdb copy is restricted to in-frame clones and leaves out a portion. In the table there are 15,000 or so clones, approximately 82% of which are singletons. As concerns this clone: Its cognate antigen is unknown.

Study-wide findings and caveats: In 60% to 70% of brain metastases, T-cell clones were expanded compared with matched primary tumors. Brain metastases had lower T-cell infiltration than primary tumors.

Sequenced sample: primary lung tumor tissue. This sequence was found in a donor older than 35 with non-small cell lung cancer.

The CDR3 spells CASSAQSSTDTQYF. The CDR3 DNA reads TGTGCCAGCAGTGCTCAGAGTAGCACAGATACGCAGTATTTT. The chain carries TRBV6-4 and TRBJ2-3, with D unclear. Germline assignment: CDR1 MRHNA and CDR2 SNTAGT. CDR3 length: 14 amino acids. V shed 4 bases and J shed 0 bases, with 8 bases lying between them.